The clone carrying this TCR beta chain was detected a few times. Looked up from germline, CDR1 is SGDLS and CDR2 is YYNGEE. The V end was cut by 3 bases, the J end by 0 bases, with 6 bases between. The CDR3 sequence is 14 residues long. This entry comes from a study of T cells in Graves' hyperthyroidism and ophthalmopathy. Using RNA transcripts as the source, TCR beta CDR3 regions were amplified. HTBI primers were used for first-round RT-PCR of the TCR CDR3. TCRdb ran MiXCR on the multiplex PCR reads and lists one entry per CDR3 protein. The data contain approximately 600,000 distinct CDR3 sequences, around 20% of them seen just once; the ten biggest clones take up 30% to 40%.

The receptor's source is a man aged 30 to 39 with Graves' ophthalmopathy. The rearrangement joins TRBV9 to TRBJ2-2, with D hard to call. Sequences were obtained from blood. The CDR3 protein is CASSALTNTGELFF. The CDR3 bases are TGTGCCAGCAGCGCCCTCACGAACACCGGGGAGCTGTTTTTT.